This T cell receptor (beta chain) was found in a study of T cells in Graves' hyperthyroidism and ophthalmopathy. Study as a whole: Initial diagnosis, before any treatment, was when peripheral blood was collected.

Reasons for excluding patients were uncontrolled infection, other autoimmune disease, pregnancy or lactation. Thyroid ultrasound, orbital computed tomography, clinical symptoms, and serum thyroxine and TRAb underpinned diagnoses. Each 10 ml fresh peripheral blood draw supplied the PBMCs. Amplification of TCR beta CDR3 regions was performed using RNA transcripts as template. TCR CDR3 regions were first amplified by RT-PCR with HTBI primers. TCRdb independently ran MiXCR on the multiplex PCR reads; one entry per CDR3 protein. The sample consists of about 400,000 distinct CDR3 sequences, 14% to 15% of them appearing once. There are a few counts of this clonotype. V lost 3 bases to trimming and J lost 2 bases, with 14 bases between them. Germline V gene lookup returns CDR1 SEHNR and CDR2 FQNEAQ (reference sequence). The CDR3 is 16 residues long.

Input material: blood. The genes are TRBV7-9 and TRBJ1-3; D is ambiguous. This clonotype was obtained from a woman in her 30s with Graves' hyperthyroidism. CDR3 residues: CASSFRPIDTGNTIYF. The DNA for the CDR3 is TGTGCCAGCAGCTTTCGGCCCATCGATACTGGAAACACCATATATTTT.